This T cell receptor beta chain was obtained from a study of cytomegalovirus exposure and HLA in healthy donors. V was pared by 10 bases and J by 8 bases, with 17 bases between. The CDR3 runs 13 residues. Germline CDR1 is MGHDK and CDR2 is SYGVNS. As to this clone: The antigen is undetermined.

Study results and limitations: In a later analysis, CMV-associated beta chains were mostly HLA-associated, it appeared.

The PCR contained 60 Vbeta and 13 Jbeta primers. Measured with immunoSEQ multiplex PCR; TCRdb has only the in-frame clones, and not every one. The sample has more than 85,000 clones, around 74% seen once. Sequencing was performed on PBMCs. The chain has TRBV25-1 and TRBJ2-2; D unclear. The sequence came from a woman aged 40 to 50 in good health and CMV-seropositive. CDR3 bases: TGTGCCACCTCTCCTTCGACTGCGGGGGAGCTGTTTTTT. Residues: CATSPSTAGELFF.